The clone carrying this T cell receptor beta chain was seen at least ten times. Its antigen is undetermined. TCRdb re-derived calls from the 5' RACE reads in MiXCR, one entry per CDR3 protein. The table lists a few hundred thousand distinct CDR3 sequences, about 8.7% of them singletons. The trim removed 6 bases at V and 2 bases at J, leaving 4 bases unmatched. The CDR3 consists of 14 residues. CDR1 MDHEN and CDR2 SYDVKM come from the germline V gene. This sample was included in a study of T cells after yellow fever vaccination. Study at large: It was SMART-Seq v4 Ultra Low Input that prepared the fractions with low cell numbers.

Findings and caveats of the study: It was a small share of clonotypes that appeared in both CD4 and CD8 compartments. At under 98% for CD4 and approximately 88% for CD8, most primary-vaccination clones showed up again after the booster.

The source is a man aged 18 to 30 who received the YFV17D yellow fever vaccine. Sequenced material: PBMCs, taken on the day of the first yellow fever vaccination. The chain carries TRBV28 and TRBJ1-5, with 7 bases that match TRBD1. CDR3 protein: CASSLGQGNQPQHF. The DNA for the CDR3 is TGTGCCAGCAGCCTCGGACAGGGCAATCAGCCCCAGCATTTT.